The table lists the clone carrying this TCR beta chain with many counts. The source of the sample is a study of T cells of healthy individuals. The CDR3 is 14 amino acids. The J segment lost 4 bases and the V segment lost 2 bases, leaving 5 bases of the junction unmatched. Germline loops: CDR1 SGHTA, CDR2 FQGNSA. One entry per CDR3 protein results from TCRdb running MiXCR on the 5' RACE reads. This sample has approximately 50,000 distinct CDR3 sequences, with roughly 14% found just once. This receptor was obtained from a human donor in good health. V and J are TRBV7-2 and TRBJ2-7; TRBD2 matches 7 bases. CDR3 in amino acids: CASSLTSGMYEQYF. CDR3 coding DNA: TGTGCCAGCAGCTTAACGAGCGGGATGTACGAGCAGTACTTC.